The source of this T cell receptor (beta chain) is a study of early T cells in non-severe SARS-CoV-2 infection. This clonotype has a count of ten or more. Unique molecular identifiers were attached to individual cDNA molecules. One entry per CDR3 protein results from TCRdb running MiXCR on the 5' RACE reads. The repertoire holds 60,000 to 65,000 distinct CDR3 sequences, with 9.5% to 15% as singletons. This CDR3 is 15 amino acids long. V was clipped by 4 bases and J by 7 bases; unmatched bases: 8. Germline V gene sequence: CDR1 KGHDR, CDR2 SFDVKD. The receptor was isolated from an adult who was a healthcare worker with PCR-confirmed SARS-CoV-2 infection or an uninfected control (not recorded which). Source material: whole blood. The chain combines TRBV24-1 with TRBJ2-1; 8 nucleotides line up with TRBD1. This CDR3 is CATSDHYRGRNEQFF. Written as DNA, the CDR3 is TGTGCCACCAGTGACCATTACAGGGGGAGGAATGAGCAGTTCTTC.